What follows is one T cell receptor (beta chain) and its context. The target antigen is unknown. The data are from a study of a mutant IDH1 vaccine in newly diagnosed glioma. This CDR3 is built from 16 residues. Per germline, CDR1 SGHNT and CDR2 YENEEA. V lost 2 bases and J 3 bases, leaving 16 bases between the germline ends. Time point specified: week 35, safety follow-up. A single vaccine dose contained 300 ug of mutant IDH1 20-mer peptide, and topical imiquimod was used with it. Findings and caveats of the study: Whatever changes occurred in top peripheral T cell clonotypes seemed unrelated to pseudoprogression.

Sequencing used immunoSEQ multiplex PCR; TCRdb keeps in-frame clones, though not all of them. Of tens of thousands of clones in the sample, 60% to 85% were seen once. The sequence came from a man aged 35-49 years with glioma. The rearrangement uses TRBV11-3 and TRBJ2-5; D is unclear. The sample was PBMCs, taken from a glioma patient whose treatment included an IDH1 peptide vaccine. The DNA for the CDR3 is TGTGCCAGCAGCTTACGTACAGAAGGCCCGGAAGAGACCCAGTACTTC. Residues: CASSLRTEGPEETQYF. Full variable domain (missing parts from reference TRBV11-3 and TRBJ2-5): EAGVVQSPRYKIIEKKQPVAFWCNPISGHNTLYWYLQNLGQGPELLIRYENEEAVDDSQLPKDRFSAERLKGVDSTLKIQPAELGDSAVYLCASSLRTEGPEETQYFGPGTRLLVL.